These T cell receptor beta chains were read from a single sample in a study of PD-L1 blockade in urothelial cancer. Profiling relied on immunoSEQ multiplex PCR, and the TCRdb table lists in-frame clones only, not all of them. The table lists around 40,000 clones, approximately 90% of them singletons. This specimen consisted of PBMCs, obtained around atezolizumab (anti-PD-L1) treatment. These receptors came from a woman aged 60-75 years with urothelial cancer. CDR3s include the opening cysteine and the closing phenylalanine or tryptophan.

V | length | CDR3
TRBV28 | 16 | CASSTSQNRKNTEAFF
TRBV5-1 | 14 | CASSLDRANYGYTF
TRBV25-1 | 15 | CASSVLPEGNEKLFF
TRBV29-1 | 14 | CSVGGRADTDTQYF
TRBV29-1 | 14 | CSVSGTSEQYEQYF
TRBV5-1 | 17 | CASSLGQGSSGANVLTF
TRBV5-6 | 19 | CASSLAWPSGFLQRETQYF
TRBV7-2 | 14 | CASSLARDSGEQFF
TRBV13 | 16 | CASSSERVNSGNTIYF
TRBV7-3 | 15 | CASSLTSGAYNEQFF
TRBV5-1 | 15 | CASSLLFNKGDIQYF
TRBV27 | 17 | CASSTRLAGHSSYEQYF
TRBV10-3 | 12 | CAISESGGVAFF
TRBV28 | 15 | CASSLRLAGDNEQFF
TRBV19 | 13 | CASSADSYYGYTF
TRBV18 | 15 | CASSITSGNTYEQYF
TRBV7-3 | 16 | CASSLTLAGGYNEQFF
TRBV9 | 17 | CASSVDWTSDSTDTQYF
TRBV5-1 | 14 | CASSWGTVDNEQFF
TRBV10-3 | 14 | CAISELDRTGELFF
TRBV7-9 | 17 | CASSQWRGLDGNQPQHF
TRBV13 | 14 | CASTDSGRADEQYF
TRBV29-1 | 14 | CSALRTGSEETQYF
TRBV5-1 | 14 | CASSLSGGGTEAFF
TRBV5-1 | 16 | CASSYSGTPTNEKLFF
TRBV5-6 | 16 | CASSLDRGQTGNTIYF
TRBV15 | 18 | CATSRELLTSGNTYEQYF
TRBV28 | 14 | CASSPIDRTYGYTF
TRBV18 | 15 | CASSPSGSGANVLTF
TRBV6-6 | 13 | CASNPGWSYGYTF
TRBV5-1 | 17 | CASSWALRTSSTDTQYF
TRBV18 | 12 | CASSPSVHEQYF
TRBV28 | 17 | CASNSLSDRLPFAPQHF
TRBV27 | 14 | CASSLWTSGQGQFF
TRBV28 | 13 | CASSFIAGNEQYF
TRBV9 | 14 | CASSVVSGANVLTF
TRBV5-1 | 13 | CASSLGTNYEQYF
TRBV5-1 | 15 | CASSWGRATNYGYTF
TRBV6-1 | 15 | CASSQPSGTAYGYTF